This T cell receptor (beta chain) was sequenced during a study of T cells after yellow fever vaccination (dated by TCRdb to about 2019). About the full investigation: The SMART-Seq v4 Ultra Low Input RNA kit was used to prepare libraries from fractions with low cell numbers. To follow T-cell clones before and after both primary and booster YFV17D yellow fever vaccination, bulk TCR alpha and beta repertoires underwent longitudinal sequencing. Two healthy male donors made up the cohort, one aged 18 to 30 years and the other aged 30 to 40 years. Blood was drawn at multiple timepoints before and after primary and secondary immunization, with bulk PBMC replicates and cell subsets isolated. Points the paper makes about the study in general: Computational filtering was needed because FACS-sorted repertoires could contain abundant contaminating clonotypes from the bulk population. Because the study included only a couple of donors, the extent to which the findings can be generalized is limited. Most clones expanded after primary vaccination (96% of CD4 and roughly 91% of CD8) were re-detected after the booster, suggesting that broad memory maintenance occurred. Compared with the primary T-cell response, the secondary T-cell response was weaker but faster, peaking on day 5 rather than day 15. A small share of clonotypes was detected in both CD4 and CD8 compartments, with the overlap likely arising from convergent recombination.

Synthesis of TCR cDNA relied on 5'RACE template switching, a step that introduced a universal primer site along with unique molecular identifiers. Priming for cDNA synthesis came from both the TCR alpha and TCR beta constant segments. Libraries were amplified in two PCR steps, with sample barcodes and sequencing adapters added in the second step. Sequencing of the libraries was done on either Illumina HiSeq 2500 (2x100 bp) or NovaSeq (2x150 bp). As for the authors' bioinformatics: MIGEC was used to demultiplex reads and collapse the reads into UMI consensus sequences, and MiXCR was used for V(D)J alignment. Using edgeR on replicate PBMC samples, clonotypes were called vaccine-responding if FDR was below 0.01 and the log2 fold change was above 5 up to day 15. Each bulk clonotype was labeled CD4 or CD8 based on which sequenced repertoire, CD4 or CD8, contained the clonotype at higher abundance. TCRdb passed the public sequencing reads through fastp at Q25 and MiXCR, retaining productive beta sequences. A single entry per CDR3 protein holds the most common genes and DNA from its merged rows. The V and J calls were determined by TCRdb, not by the authors. This sample gives 200,000 to 250,000 distinct CDR3 sequences in total; roughly 7.2% of them show up just once. The ten biggest clones cover about 0.85% of the sample.

The sample's treatment or condition, from its label and the paper: live attenuated yellow fever vaccine strain. PBMCs were isolated from peripheral blood using a standard Ficoll-Paque protocol. Dynabeads CD4 and CD8 positive selection kits were used to isolate CD4 and CD8 T-cell fractions. RNA was extracted with TriZol from bulk PBMCs, CD4 and CD8 fractions, and dextramer-positive and dextramer-negative fractions. In its sample, this clonotype was seen a few times. Its antigen target is currently unknown. The input lacks base qualities; no much larger clone sits a single base away. The specimen was CD4+ T cells sorted from PBMCs, collected 15 days after the yellow fever booster vaccination. This TCR was sampled from a man aged 25 to 40 who received the YFV17D yellow fever vaccine.

Read as DNA, the sequence is TGTGCCAGCAGCCCCAAGGGACTCCAGTCGGGCGAGCAGTACTTC. This encodes CASSPKGLQSGEQYF. The rearranged chain carries TRBV9 and TRBJ2-7; TRBD2 is a weak D gene call, 6 bases matching. The germline V gene specifies SGDLS as CDR1 and YYNGEE as CDR2. The trim is 4 bases for V and 6 bases for J, with a gap of 20 bases between the germline ends. The CDR3 covers 15 residues, taking in both the cysteine and the phenylalanine. The read is trimmed to its CDR3 DNA, 45 bases read in frame from base 1.